The 19 T cell receptor beta chains in this list originate from one sample, sequenced in a study of blood T cell repertoires in COVID-19. Here immunoSEQ multiplex PCR was the method, and the copy in TCRdb shows in-frame clones only, minus some. Among 380,000 or so clones listed, 88% were seen once. The sequenced sample consisted of PBMCs or T cells enriched from blood (not recorded which). Every receptor here comes from a woman between 40 and 55 years old with acute COVID-19.

In this sample, this clone turned up once. The V call is TRBV12-3 or TRBV12-4, the J call TRBJ2-1; the D gene is possibly TRBD1 (6 bases). The length of the CDR3 is 12 residues. V gave up 6 bases and J gave up 8 bases, with 11 bases separating them. The DNA of the CDR3 is TGTGCCAGCAGCCCATCAGGGGATGAGCAGTTCTTC. It yields the protein CASSPSGDEQFF.

The gene calls are TRBV13 and TRBJ1-1, with D tentatively TRBD1 (5 bases). Germline V gene data show CDR1 as PRHDT and CDR2 as FYEKMQ (reference sequence). The V end lost 4 bases, the J end lost 1 base, and 22 bases lay between the germline ends. The CDR3 contains 18 residues. CDR3 in amino acids: CASSCSGTQEGRNTEAFF. For the CDR3, the DNA is TGTGCCAGCAGCTGCTCCGGGACTCAGGAGGGCCGGAACACTGAAGCTTTCTTT.

This clone was observed a few times. Other DNA sequences in this specimen translate into the identical CDR3. The genes are TRBV5-1 and TRBJ2-3; 11 nucleotides agree with TRBD2. CDR3 size: 14 residues. From germline, CDR1 is SGHRS and CDR2 YFSETQ. Germline trimming cut 5 bases from V and 4 bases from J; bases unmatched to any gene: 3. The chain's CDR3 is CASSLAGGSDTQYF. The CDR3 region has the DNA TGCGCCAGCAGTTTAGCGGGGGGGTCAGATACGCAGTATTTT.

This rearrangement joins TRBV10-3 to TRBJ1-1; a weak D match, TRBD1 (5 bases). CDR3 length: 13 residues. The V gene lost 6 bases and the J gene lost 1 base, with 9 bases spanning the gap. Germline-derived CDR1 and CDR2 are ENHRY and SYGVKD. CDR3 nucleotides: TGTGCCATCAGCAGGGAGGCGAACACTGAAGCTTTCTTT. Amino acids: CAISREANTEAFF.

The V call is TRBV7-6, the J call TRBJ2-7; maybe TRBD2 (6 bases). This CDR3 comprises 15 residues. CDR1 SGHVS and CDR2 FNYEAQ come from the germline V gene. V was cut by 5 bases and J by 5 bases, with 19 bases left in between. CDR3 region: CASSLTGGDGNEQYF. In nucleotides, the CDR3 is TGTGCCAGCAGCCTCACAGGCGGGGATGGGAACGAGCAGTACTTC.

The rearrangement links TRBV20-1 to TRBJ2-7, with 13 positions matching TRBD2. Germline assignment: CDR1 DFQATT and CDR2 SNEGSKA (reference sequence). CDR3 length: 19 residues. Germline trimming cut 3 bases from V and 3 bases from J; bases unmatched to any gene: 17. The CDR3 is CSASTGLSTSGGANYEQYF. CDR3 DNA: TGCAGTGCTAGTACAGGGTTATCAACTAGCGGGGGGGCTAACTACGAGCAGTACTTC.

This rearrangement joins TRBV29-1 to TRBJ1-2; 8 bases line up with TRBD1. From germline, CDR1 is SQVTM and CDR2 ANQGSEA. The CDR3 has 14 residues. The trim removed 5 bases at V and 2 bases at J, leaving 7 bases unmatched. The DNA of the CDR3 is TGCAGCGTTCCACCGGACAGGGAAAACTATGGCTACACCTTC. Encoded protein: CSVPPDRENYGYTF.

The rearrangement links TRBV9 to TRBJ1-2; no firm D call. The CDR3 runs 13 residues. Germline CDR1 is SGDLS and CDR2 is YYNGEE. Trimming removed 4 bases from V and 8 bases from J, with 15 bases in between. As DNA, the CDR3 is TGTGCCAGCAGCCACCTCCCGGGGAACGGCTACACCTTC. As protein: CASSHLPGNGYTF.

The chain carries TRBV5-1 and TRBJ2-5; 9 positions match TRBD2. Trimming at V came to 1 base and at J to 1 base, leaving 5 bases not matched to a gene. CDR1 SGHRS and CDR2 YFSETQ come from the germline V gene. This CDR3 spans 16 amino acids. CDR3 region: CASSLSPAGGQETQYF. CDR3 DNA: TGCGCCAGCAGCTTGTCCCCAGCGGGGGGCCAAGAGACCCAGTACTTC.

The genes are TRBV5-4 and TRBJ2-3, with 7 bases aligning to TRBD2. CDR3 length: 14 amino acids. The V gene end was trimmed by 4 bases and the J gene end by 2 bases; junction bases not matched to a gene: 4. The V gene's germline CDR1 is SGHNT and CDR2 YYREEE (reference sequence). The CDR3 sequence is CASSPRDYTDTQYF. CDR3 bases: TGTGCCAGCAGCCCCCGGGACTACACAGATACGCAGTATTTT.

The chain uses TRBV5-8 and TRBJ1-4; tentative D call: TRBD1 (5 bases). The V end was cut by 3 bases, the J end by 3 bases, with 12 bases between. Germline V gives CDR1 SGHTS, CDR2 YDEGEE. CDR3 length: 15 residues. The CDR3 region is CASSWGTAANEKLFF. The CDR3 DNA follows: TGTGCCAGCAGCTGGGGCACCGCGGCTAATGAAAAACTGTTTTTT.

The gene calls are TRBV7-9 and TRBJ2-1; maybe TRBD1 (5 bases). V lost 1 base to trimming and J lost 3 bases, with 10 bases between them. The CDR3 contains 15 residues. CDR1 and CDR2 (germline): SEHNR, FQNEAQ (reference sequence). The CDR3 region is CASSLGAGNYNEQFF. The CDR3 DNA follows: TGTGCCAGCAGCTTAGGGGCAGGGAACTACAATGAGCAGTTCTTC.

J is TRBJ2-1 and V is TRBV30; 12 bases are shared with TRBD2. The CDR3 runs 16 residues. Germline CDR1 and CDR2: GTSNPN and SVGIG (reference sequence). V gave up 2 bases and J gave up 5 bases; unmatched junction bases: 7. The CDR3 sequence is CAWSNFGLAGNNEQFF. The CDR3 region has the DNA TGTGCCTGGAGTAACTTCGGACTAGCGGGGAACAATGAGCAGTTCTTC.

The chain is built from TRBV2 and TRBJ2-5, with 9 nucleotides matching TRBD1. The CDR3 loop spans 15 amino acids. CDR1 is SNHLY, CDR2 FYNNEI, per germline. V lost 6 bases and J lost 4; bases outside the gene matches: 9. The CDR3 spells CASRDRGTLGETQYF. The CDR3 DNA follows: TGTGCCAGCAGGGACAGGGGAACTTTGGGAGAGACCCAGTACTTC. Looking up the rest from reference TRBV2 and TRBJ2-5 gives the full variable domain: EPEVTQTPSHQVTQMGQEVILRCVPISNHLYFYWYRQILGQKVEFLVSFYNNEISEKSEIFDDQFSVERPDGSNFTLKIRSTKLEDSAMYFCASRDRGTLGETQYFGPGTRLLVL.

The chain is built from TRBV12-3 or TRBV12-4 and TRBJ1-2; tentatively, D is TRBD1 (5 bases). Trimming pared 9 bases from V and 4 bases from J, leaving 15 bases between. This CDR3 contains 13 residues. CDR3 bases: TGTGCCAGTTCGACGGGCGGGGGCTATGGCTACACCTTC. Translating it yields CASSTGGGYGYTF.

The table lists this clone with a few counts. The rearrangement joins TRBV19 to TRBJ2-7, with 8 bases aligning to TRBD2. Per the germline V gene, CDR1 is LNHDA and CDR2 is SQIVND (reference sequence). V lost 5 bases to trimming and J lost 0 bases; unmatched junction nucleotides: 9. The CDR3 has 16 residues. The CDR3 protein is CASSQRGGTSSYEQYF. The CDR3 DNA reads as TGTGCCAGTAGTCAAAGGGGCGGGACTAGCTCCTACGAGCAGTACTTC.

The chain employs TRBV3-1 (or the pseudogene TRBV3-2) and TRBJ1-2, with D tentatively TRBD1 (5 bases). The germline V and J ends were trimmed by 5 bases and 4 bases, with 11 bases remaining between them. CDR1 is LGHDT, CDR2 YNNKEL, per germline (reference sequence). The CDR3 runs to 13 residues. CDR3 nucleotide sequence: TGTGCCAGCAGCGGGGGGTCCGGCTATGGCTACACCTTC. This codes for CASSGGSGYGYTF.

This chain links TRBV24-1 with TRBJ2-3; 8 bases map to TRBD2. The CDR3 has 13 amino acids. Germline values: CDR1 KGHDR, CDR2 SFDVKD. Trimming cost V 7 bases and J 6 bases; bases outside gene matches: 5. CDR3 sequence (DNA): TGTGCCACCAGCGGGGGGGCAACGGATACGCAGTATTTT. Its translation: CATSGGATDTQYF.

V is TRBV19 and J is TRBJ2-1; D might be TRBD1 (6 bases). CDR3 length: 13 amino acids. V shed 4 bases and J shed 4 bases, with 8 bases lying between them. Germline-derived CDR1 and CDR2 are LNHDA and SQIVND (reference sequence). CDR3 bases: TGTGCCAGTAGTAGGGACAATTACAATGAGCAGTTCTTC. This encodes CASSRDNYNEQFF.